This T cell receptor beta chain emerged from a study of post-analysis software for immune sequencing data. Study-wide findings and caveats: Compared with controls, patients showed significantly lower normalized Chao1 diversity. Higher frequency in patients than in controls was seen for 5 or 6 TRBV segments, with TRBV5-6, TRBV5-1 and TRBV20-1 among them.

With respect to this clonotype: Its antigen remains unidentified.

The V segment lost 5 bases and the J segment 6 bases; nucleotides outside the gene matches: 11. The CDR3 has 15 amino acids. The germline V gene has CDR1 SGHTA and CDR2 FQGNSA. Unique molecular identifiers were carried by the TCR beta cDNA libraries. Each CDR3 protein gets one entry after TCRdb re-called the PCR reads with MiXCR. The sample includes over 150,000 distinct CDR3 sequences, 30% of them seen just once. The gene calls are TRBV7-2 and TRBJ1-2; 8 positions agree with TRBD1. Sample: blood. This TCR came from a girl between 10 and 17 years old with multiple sclerosis. CDR3 sequence reads: CASSPWDRRPDGYTF. In nucleotides, the CDR3 is TGTGCCAGCAGCCCATGGGACAGGCGCCCGGATGGCTACACCTTC.